The TCR beta chain under discussion was sequenced for a study of CD8 T cells in Susac syndrome. About the study: Among sequenced Susac syndrome patients, more than 5 had active disease and under ten were in remission.

Roughly 0.45 to 1 ug RNA was reverse transcribed with random hexamers. It was immunoSEQ multiplex PCR that amplified TCR beta CDR3 across 54 Vbeta and 13 Jbeta. TCRdb reprocessed the immunoSEQ multiplex PCR reads with MiXCR, giving one entry per CDR3 protein. The sample lists around 170,000 distinct CDR3 sequences; 90% to 96% were seen once. Study findings and constraints: As acknowledged by the study, its TCR sequencing and HLA analysis included a relatively small number of individuals.

As to this clonotype: Its antigen is unknown.

The authors carried out high-throughput sequencing of TCR beta. They applied it to CD8+ and CD4+ T cells obtained from blood. Germline V lookup: CDR1 LGHDT, CDR2 YNNKEL (reference sequence). The CDR3 spans 14 residues. Trimming stripped 2 bases from V and 7 bases from J, with 11 bases between. This sequence joins TRBV3-1 and TRBJ2-2; D gene uncertain. The TCR comes from a human donor with Susac syndrome. Source material: CD4+ T cells from PBMCs. Here the CDR3 reads CASSQRYGGGELFF. DNA of the CDR3: TGTGCCAGCAGCCAACGCTACGGTGGCGGGGAGCTGTTTTTT.